The 15 T cell receptor beta chains reported below all come from one sample, sequenced in a study of regulatory T cells in long-lasting Graves disease. Time point denoted: newly diagnosed GD, antithyroid drugs for less than 3 months. Extracted RNA from PBMCs served as the source of the TCR library. Assembly of TCR beta libraries relied on iRepertoire HTBI primers together with Arm-PCR of CDR3 regions. Using its own MiXCR run on the multiplex PCR reads, TCRdb lists one record per CDR3 protein. The table records 550,000 to 600,000 distinct CDR3 sequences, 15% to 20% of them present only once. The same data also went into a second study, on T cells in Graves' hyperthyroidism and ophthalmopathy.

The sample was peripheral blood mononuclear cells (PBMCs), taken at new diagnosis, from a patient treated with antithyroid drugs. The receptors were gathered from a man aged 18 to 29 with Graves disease.

CDR3 residues: CASSLPGGNSGQSYGYTF. The DNA of the CDR3 is TGCGCCAGCAGCTTACCAGGGGGAAATTCGGGACAGTCCTATGGCTACACCTTC. The chain carries TRBV5-1 and TRBJ1-2, with 7 bases fitting TRBD1. There are 18 residues in the CDR3. The germline V gene encodes CDR1 SGHRS and CDR2 YFSETQ. The junction had 17 bases not matched to a gene; V was cut back by 2 bases and J by 4 bases.

Regarding this clonotype: This may come from a read error, since a much larger clone is one base off. The chain is built from TRBV27 and TRBJ2-1; D remains ambiguous. The CDR3 is 14 residues long. Germline loops: CDR1 MNHEY, CDR2 SMNVEV (reference sequence). CDR3 DNA: TGTGCCAGCAGTTTATTAACGGTGCACAATGAGCAGTCCTTC. Translation: CASSLLTVHNEQSF.

CDR3 DNA: TGCAGCGTCCGACAGGGTATGAACACTGAAGCTTTCTTT. Encoded protein: CSVRQGMNTEAFF. The gene calls are TRBV29-1 and TRBJ1-1, with TRBD1 identical over 7 bases. Germline V lookup: CDR1 SQVTM, CDR2 ANQGSEA. The CDR3 is 13 amino acids. J gave up 0 bases and V 6 bases, and 4 bases lay outside the gene matches.

The table lists this clonotype with many counts. J is TRBJ1-1 and V is TRBV6-1, with D uncertain. The ends were cut back, 6 bases at V and 0 bases at J, with 8 bases in the middle. The germline V gene has CDR1 MNHNS and CDR2 SASEGT. This CDR3 spans 13 amino acids. This CDR3 reads CASRPGMNTEAFF. CDR3 bases: TGTGCCAGCAGGCCGGGCATGAACACTGAAGCTTTCTTT.

In this sample, this clonotype turned up a few times. The chain is built from TRBV7-2 and TRBJ1-2; TRBD1 agrees at 8 bases. J gave up 4 bases and V 5 bases, and 9 bases lay outside the gene matches. Germline V gene lookup returns CDR1 SGHTA and CDR2 FQGNSA. The CDR3 is 15 residues long. The CDR3: CASSPGQVGIYGYTF. The CDR3 DNA sequence: TGTGCCAGCAGCCCGGGACAGGTTGGGATCTATGGCTACACCTTC.

Comments on this clonotype: This likely came from a read error, as a far larger clone is one base away. The chain uses TRBV10-3 and TRBJ2-3, with 12 bases that match TRBD1. The last part of the DNA fits TRBJ2-1 better; the J call may be wrong. CDR1 is ENHRY and CDR2 is SYGVKD in the germline V gene. The CDR3 is made up of 13 amino acids. Here the CDR3 DNA reads TGTGCCACCGGGACAGGGGGCTCCTACGAGCAGTTCTTC. This translates into CATGTGGSYEQFF.

The gene calls are TRBV25-1 and TRBJ1-2; TRBD1 matches at 7 bases. The CDR3 is 14 residues long. The trim removed 0 bases at V and 7 bases at J, leaving 5 bases unmatched. Germline values: CDR1 MGHDK, CDR2 SYGVNS. For the CDR3, the DNA is TGTGCCAGCAGTGAATACGTTGACAGGGCTGGCTACACCTTC. Protein sequence: CASSEYVDRAGYTF.

This clonotype was observed at least ten times. The J gene is TRBJ1-1, the V gene TRBV5-1; unclear D gene. Germline-derived CDR1 and CDR2 are SGHRS and YFSETQ. With 4 bases removed from V and 7 bases from J, the gap between germline ends came to 8 bases. The CDR3 is 11 amino acids. DNA for the CDR3: TGCGCCAGCAGCCGGGAGGGTGAAGCTTTCTTT. This translates into CASSREGEAFF. Drawing the rest from reference TRBV5-1 and TRBJ1-1, the complete variable domain is KAGVTQTPRYLIKTRGQQVTLSCSPISGHRSVSWYQQTPGQGLQFLFEYFSETQRNKGNFPGRFSGRQFSNSRSEMNVSTLELGDSALYLCASSREGEAFFGQGTRLTVV.

This clonotype has at least ten counts. The rearrangement uses TRBV6-2 or TRBV6-3 and TRBJ2-5; D is possibly TRBD2 (6 bases). Per the germline V gene, CDR1 is MNHEY and CDR2 is SVGEGT. V gave up 5 bases and J gave up 5 bases, with 15 bases separating them. The CDR3 has 14 residues. The DNA for the CDR3 is TGTGCCAGCAGTGAATCCGGGAGCGGTGAGACCCAGTACTTC. Its protein is CASSESGSGETQYF.

This clonotype was picked up many times. DNA of the CDR3: TGTGCCAGCAGTCCCCCCACCGGGACAGTCTACGAGCAGTACTTC. It codes for CASSPPTGTVYEQYF. The V and J genes are TRBV12-3 or TRBV12-4 and TRBJ2-7; TRBD1 aligns across 7 bases. The J segment lost 3 bases and the V segment lost 5 bases, leaving 10 bases of the junction unmatched. This CDR3 contains 15 residues.

This clonotype was seen repeatedly, ten times or more. The chain carries TRBV2 and TRBJ2-5, with TRBD2 identical over 9 bases. CDR1 SNHLY and CDR2 FYNNEI come from the germline V gene. This CDR3 has 14 residues. With 3 bases clipped from V and 1 base from J, the junction kept 0 bases outside the gene matches. The CDR3 nucleotides are TGTGCCAGCAGTGAGACTAGCGGCCAAGAGACCCAGTACTTC. It encodes CASSETSGQETQYF.

This clonotype was found many times. The chain has TRBV12-3 or TRBV12-4 and TRBJ1-5; unclear D gene. V gave up 1 base and J gave up 3 bases, with 10 bases separating them. The CDR3 runs 15 residues. The CDR3 DNA is TGTGCCAGCAGTTTAGGCTCTGGGTACAATCAGCCCCAGCATTTT. It encodes CASSLGSGYNQPQHF.

This clonotype was seen a few times. The chain links TRBV5-1 to TRBJ1-4, with D possibly TRBD1 on 6 matching bases. Germline V gives CDR1 SGHRS, CDR2 YFSETQ. This CDR3 comprises 15 residues. Trimming removed 0 bases at V and 3 bases at J, with 9 bases between. CDR3 DNA: TGCGCCAGCAGCTTGGACAGGGAACCTAATGAAAAACTGTTTTTT. Its protein product is CASSLDREPNEKLFF.

This clonotype was recorded many times. This rearrangement joins TRBV20-1 to TRBJ1-2; a weak D match, TRBD1 (6 bases). Trimming shortened V by 6 bases and J by 4 bases, and 12 bases separated the two germline ends. The germline V gene has CDR1 DFQATT and CDR2 SNEGSKA (reference sequence). CDR3 length: 12 amino acids. The CDR3 DNA follows: TGCAGTGCCCAGGGGACTCTCTATGGCTACACCTTC. Protein: CSAQGTLYGYTF.

This clonotype was counted only a few times. The rearrangement uses TRBV7-3 and TRBJ1-5; D remains ambiguous. Germline values: CDR1 SGHTA, CDR2 FQGTGA. V lost 2 bases and J lost 7, with 9 bases in between. The CDR3 contains 13 residues. CDR3 in amino acids: CASSLGKGQPQHF. Here the CDR3 DNA reads TGTGCCAGCAGCTTAGGGAAAGGGCAGCCCCAGCATTTT.